This T cell receptor (beta chain) was identified in a study of Ad26.COV2.S vaccination and SARS-CoV-2 variants. Study-level information: Once, or twice with 56 days between doses, Ad26.COV2.S was given intramuscularly.

Produced via immunoSEQ multiplex PCR; TCRdb's table is partial and in-frame only. The sample yields about 390,000 clones, about nine tenths seen once. Treatment: approximately 18 received Ad26.COV2.S at low or high dose, single or two shots; 5 received placebo; per-sample allocation not given. Sampling took place 63 days after the first vaccine or placebo injection. Unmatched junction bases numbered 7, after V lost 4 bases and J lost 0 bases. Germline V gene data show CDR1 as SGDLS and CDR2 as YYNGEE. This CDR3 comprises 16 residues. This clonotype was sampled from a person between 18 and 65 years old who received the Ad26.COV2.S COVID-19 vaccine or a placebo. Sequences were derived from peripheral blood, sampled in a trial of Ad26.COV2.S vaccine versus placebo. The rearrangement links TRBV9 to TRBJ2-3; 8 bases agree with TRBD1. The CDR3 region has the DNA TGTGCCAGCAGCCTCCGGGGACAGGCGAGCACAGATACGCAGTATTTT. As protein: CASSLRGQASTDTQYF.